This T cell receptor beta chain derives from a study of blood T cell repertoires in COVID-19 (TCRdb year 2020). Regarding the research as a whole: Collaborator samples came from the United States, Italy and Spain and covered acute and convalescent phases of COVID-19. The prospective study material was composed of cDNA or gDNA derived from T cells, B-cell-depleted T cells, or PBMCs. Where available, HLA class I and class II types were taken from metadata supplied by the sample provider and were not determined by assay-based typing. Subjects who had been exposed to COVID-19, were actively infected with it, or had recovered from it provided the deeply sampled blood TCRbeta repertoires that made up the dataset. The samples were drawn from the first 160 participants of the ongoing ImmuneRACE study and from some 1,300 subjects provided by 6 global collaborators. Nearly every sample came with metadata listing a de-identified subject ID, COVID-19 status, age in years and sex. The repertoires were released in a freely available public database intended as a resource for research on the immune response to SARS-CoV-2. The investigation overall reported the following: The quantity of clinical and demographic metadata differed by source and by participant and was supplied without curation.

The CDR3 measures 13 amino acids from cysteine to phenylalanine. Only the CDR3 DNA is retained, 39 bases long and in frame from the first base. From the germline V gene, CDR1 is SGHRS and CDR2 is YFSETQ. At the junction V is shortened by 4 bases and J by 4 bases, with 11 bases in between. The immunoSEQ Assay, a bias-controlled multiplex PCR, was used to amplify TCRbeta CDR3 regions from genomic DNA. From the authors' description of their analysis: The number of nucleated cells in each sample was estimated from the amplification of reference gene primers within the assay. To quantify the absolute abundance of each unique TCRbeta CDR3 rearrangement, sequence reads were collapsed and filtered. Productive Simpson clonality was computed per sample as the square root of Simpson's diversity index over productive rearrangements. In TCRdb, the immuneACCESS table is reduced to in-frame sequences with V and J assigned. These tables do not hold every clone; where another copy was compared, an unresolved V gene accounts for under half, and the others remain unexplained. From that table come the V and J calls and clone size; the DNA was used to work out D and trimming. The sample table records about 220,000 clones; roughly 84% of these occur just once. Of the sample, over 1.5% is held by the ten largest clones.

The collaborating institutions used their own protocols to collect whole blood in K2EDTA tubes. For TCRbeta analysis, collaborators shipped samples as frozen whole blood, isolated PBMCs, or DNA extracted from either of those sample types. A word on this clone: Its antigen is not yet known. No much larger clone is present one base from it, and per-base qualities are unavailable.

The TCR sequence derives from a man aged 40-49 years with active or convalescent COVID-19. The sequenced material came from peripheral blood. The V and J segments used are TRBV5-1 and TRBJ1-1, with TRBD1 tentatively as D gene (6 bases match). The nucleotide sequence is TGCGCCAGCAGCCTGAGGGGGGGCACTGAAGCTTTCTTT. Translated, this gives CASSLRGGTEAFF.